The present T cell receptor beta chain was sequenced within a study of T-cell memory formation after mild COVID-19. Study-wide results and caveats: The CD4+ clones that contracted clustered mainly within CM and EM, and the CD8+ clones concentrated in EMRA.

TCRdb ran MiXCR on the 5' RACE reads and lists one entry per CDR3 protein. The table shows 250,000 to 350,000 distinct CDR3 sequences, with around an eighth occurring only once. This clonotype showed up just a few times. Its antigen remains unidentified. The CDR3 extends over 14 amino acids. From germline, CDR1 is MNHEY and CDR2 SVGEGT. V lost 5 bases and J lost 5; bases outside the gene matches: 4. V gene TRBV6-2 or TRBV6-3 combines with J gene TRBJ2-3; 10 positions match TRBD2. Sequences were obtained from PBMCs or a T cell subset sorted from them (not recorded which). The TCR comes from a man between 18 and 29 years old who had mild COVID-19 (a few samples of this study predate the infection). Cell type and time point are not known. In DNA form, the CDR3 reads TGTGCCAGCAGTAGCGGGGGGGCCCTAGATACGCAGTATTTT. Protein product: CASSSGGALDTQYF.